This entry is about one TCR beta chain. These data belong to a study of blood T cell repertoires in COVID-19. Study information: The origin of the acute and convalescent COVID-19 samples was the United States, Italy and Spain. Sources were T cells, B-cell-depleted T cells, or PBMCs; the material itself was cDNA or gDNA.

The CDR3 totals 17 residues. Germline V CDR1 and CDR2: SGHVS, FQNEAQ. Trimming at V came to 5 bases and at J to 9 bases, leaving 17 bases not matched to a gene. Per the study methods: Reference gene primer amplification yielded estimated nucleated cell counts. The protocol was immunoSEQ multiplex PCR, while the TCRdb copy is restricted to in-frame clones and leaves out a portion. The V and J calls and clone size come from that table; D and trimming were worked out from the DNA. The repertoire holds around 94,000 clones, approximately 83% seen once, with approximately 6.8% in the top ten. Source material: peripheral blood. The V gene is TRBV7-8, the J gene TRBJ2-1; 9 positions match TRBD1. The receptor was derived from a man aged 55 to 69 with acute or convalescent COVID-19. CDR3 bases: TGTGCCAGCAGCAGCCCCATTGGGGACAGGGAGTATCCTGAGCAGTTCTTC. Translated, it gives CASSSPIGDREYPEQFF.